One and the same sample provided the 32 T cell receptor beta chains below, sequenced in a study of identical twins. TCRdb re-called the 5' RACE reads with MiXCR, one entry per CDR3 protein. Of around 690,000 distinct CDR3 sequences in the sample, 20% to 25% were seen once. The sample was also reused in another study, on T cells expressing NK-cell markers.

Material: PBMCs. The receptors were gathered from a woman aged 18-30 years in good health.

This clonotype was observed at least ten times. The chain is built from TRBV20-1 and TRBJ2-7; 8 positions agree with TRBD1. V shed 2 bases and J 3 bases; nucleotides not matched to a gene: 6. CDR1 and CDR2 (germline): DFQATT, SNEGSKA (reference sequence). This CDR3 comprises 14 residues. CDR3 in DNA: TGCAGTGCTAGACATCAAACAGGGGGCTACGAGCAGTACTTC. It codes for CSARHQTGGYEQYF.

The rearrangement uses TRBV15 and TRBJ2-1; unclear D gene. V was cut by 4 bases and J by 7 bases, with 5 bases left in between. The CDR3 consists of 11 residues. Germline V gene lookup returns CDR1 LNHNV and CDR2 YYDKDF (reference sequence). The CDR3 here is CATSTENEQFF. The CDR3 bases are TGTGCCACCAGCACAGAGAATGAGCAGTTCTTC.

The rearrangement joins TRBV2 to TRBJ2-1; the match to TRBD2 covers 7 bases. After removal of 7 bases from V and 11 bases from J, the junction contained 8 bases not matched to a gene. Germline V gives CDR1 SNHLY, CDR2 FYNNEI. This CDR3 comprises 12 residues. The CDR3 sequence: CASTLGLTKQFF. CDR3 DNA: TGTGCCAGCACCCTGGGACTAACCAAGCAGTTCTTC.

CDR3 region: CASGPENYEQYF. Written as DNA, the CDR3 is TGTGCCAGCGGTCCGGAGAACTACGAGCAGTACTTC. The chain joins TRBV28 to TRBJ2-7; D unclear. The CDR3 has 12 residues. Germline CDR1 MDHEN, CDR2 SYDVKM. Trimming removed 8 bases from V and 3 bases from J, with 11 bases in between.

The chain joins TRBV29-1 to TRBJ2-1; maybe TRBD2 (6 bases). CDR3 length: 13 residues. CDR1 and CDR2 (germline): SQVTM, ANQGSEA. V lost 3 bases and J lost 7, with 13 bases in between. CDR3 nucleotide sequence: TGCAGCGTTGACGAGGGAGCGGGTAATGAGCAGTTCTTC. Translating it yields CSVDEGAGNEQFF.

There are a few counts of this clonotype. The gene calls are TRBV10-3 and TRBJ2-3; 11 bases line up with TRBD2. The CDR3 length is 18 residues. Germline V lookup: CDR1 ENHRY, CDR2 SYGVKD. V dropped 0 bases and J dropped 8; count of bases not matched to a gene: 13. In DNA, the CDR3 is TGTGCCATCAGTGAGTCAGGGGGGACTAGCGGTACAGCGGGTACGCAGTATTTT. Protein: CAISESGGTSGTAGTQYF.

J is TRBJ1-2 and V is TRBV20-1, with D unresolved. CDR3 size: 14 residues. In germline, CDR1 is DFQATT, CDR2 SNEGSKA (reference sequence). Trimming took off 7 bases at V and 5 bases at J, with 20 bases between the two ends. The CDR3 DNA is TGCAGTGTTGTCTTCCCGACAAAGACTTATGGCTACACCTTC. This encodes CSVVFPTKTYGYTF.

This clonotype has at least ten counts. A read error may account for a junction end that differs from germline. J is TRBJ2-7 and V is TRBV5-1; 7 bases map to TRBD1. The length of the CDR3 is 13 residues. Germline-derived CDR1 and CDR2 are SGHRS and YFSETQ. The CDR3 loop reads CASSLTGAYEQYF. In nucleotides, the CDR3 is TGTGCCAGCAGCTTAACAGGGGCCTACGAGCAGTACTTC.

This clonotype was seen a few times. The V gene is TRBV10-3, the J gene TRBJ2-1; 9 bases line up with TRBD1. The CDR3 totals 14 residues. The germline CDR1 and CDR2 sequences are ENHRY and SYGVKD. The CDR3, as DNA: TGTGCTACAAGATGGGGGACAGGGCCCAATGAGCAGTTCTTC. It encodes CATRWGTGPNEQFF.

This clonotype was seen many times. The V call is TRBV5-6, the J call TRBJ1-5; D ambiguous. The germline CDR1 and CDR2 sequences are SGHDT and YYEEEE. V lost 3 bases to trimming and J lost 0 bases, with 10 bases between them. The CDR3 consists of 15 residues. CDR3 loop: CASSSRGYSNQPQHF. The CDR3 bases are TGTGCCAGCAGCTCCCGGGGTTATAGCAATCAGCCCCAGCATTTT.

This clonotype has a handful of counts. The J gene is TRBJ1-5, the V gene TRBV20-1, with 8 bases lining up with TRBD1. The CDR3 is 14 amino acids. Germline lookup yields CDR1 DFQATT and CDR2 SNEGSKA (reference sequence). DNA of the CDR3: TGCAGCGTCCCGGACAGGGTAGGCAATCAGCCCCAGCATTTT. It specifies CSVPDRVGNQPQHF.

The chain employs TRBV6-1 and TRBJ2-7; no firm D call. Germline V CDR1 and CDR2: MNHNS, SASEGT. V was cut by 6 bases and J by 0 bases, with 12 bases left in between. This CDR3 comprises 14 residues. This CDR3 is CASSRAADSYEQYF. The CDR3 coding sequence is TGTGCCAGCAGCCGGGCCGCCGACTCCTACGAGCAGTACTTC.

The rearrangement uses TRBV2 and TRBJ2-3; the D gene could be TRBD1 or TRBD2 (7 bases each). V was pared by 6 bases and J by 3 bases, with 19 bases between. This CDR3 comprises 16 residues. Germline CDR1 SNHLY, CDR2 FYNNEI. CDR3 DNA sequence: TGTGCCAGCAGCCGACCCAGGGGGGGGAGGACAGATACGCAGTATTTT. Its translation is CASSRPRGGRTDTQYF. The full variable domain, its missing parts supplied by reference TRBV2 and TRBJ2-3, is EPEVTQTPSHQVTQMGQEVILRCVPISNHLYFYWYRQILGQKVEFLVSFYNNEISEKSEIFDDQFSVERPDGSNFTLKIRSTKLEDSAMYFCASSRPRGGRTDTQYFGPGTRLTVL.

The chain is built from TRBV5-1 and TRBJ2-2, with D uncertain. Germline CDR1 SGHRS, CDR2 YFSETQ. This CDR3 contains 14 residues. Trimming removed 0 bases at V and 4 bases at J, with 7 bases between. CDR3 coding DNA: TGCGCCAGCAGCTTGGACAGTTTCACCGGGGAGCTGTTTTTT. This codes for CASSLDSFTGELFF.

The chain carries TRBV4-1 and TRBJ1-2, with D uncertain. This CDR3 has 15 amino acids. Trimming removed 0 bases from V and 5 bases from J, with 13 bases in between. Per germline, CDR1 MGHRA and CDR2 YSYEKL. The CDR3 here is CASSQDGRMGYGYTF. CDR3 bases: TGCGCCAGCAGCCAAGATGGCAGGATGGGATATGGCTACACCTTC.

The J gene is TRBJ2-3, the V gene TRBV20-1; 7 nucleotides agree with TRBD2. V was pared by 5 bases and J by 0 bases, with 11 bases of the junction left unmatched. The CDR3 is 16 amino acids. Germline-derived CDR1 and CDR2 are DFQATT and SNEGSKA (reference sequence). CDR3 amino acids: CSAGRMSGVSTDTQYF. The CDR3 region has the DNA TGCAGTGCTGGGAGGATGAGCGGGGTTAGCACAGATACGCAGTATTTT.

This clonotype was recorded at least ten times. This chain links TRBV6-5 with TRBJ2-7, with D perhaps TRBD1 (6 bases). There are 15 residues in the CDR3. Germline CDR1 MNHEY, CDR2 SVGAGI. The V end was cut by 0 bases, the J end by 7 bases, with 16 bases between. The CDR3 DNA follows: TGTGCCAGCAGTTACTCGGGGGCGAGCATCTGGGAGCAGTACTTC. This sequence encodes CASSYSGASIWEQYF.

The chain's CDR3 is CASSESGTAYEQYF. The DNA of the CDR3 is TGTGCCAGCAGCGAATCCGGGACAGCCTACGAGCAGTACTTC. The chain links TRBV7-2 to TRBJ2-7, with 7 positions matching TRBD1. Trimming at V came to 5 bases and at J to 2 bases, leaving 6 bases not matched to a gene. The CDR3 runs to 14 residues. Germline V gene data show CDR1 as SGHTA and CDR2 as FQGNSA. Full variable domain (outside the CDR3, taken from reference TRBV7-2 and TRBJ2-7): GAGVSQSPSNKVTEKGKDVELRCDPISGHTALYWYRQSLGQGLEFLIYFQGNSAPDKSGLPSDRFSAERTGGSVSTLTIQRTQQEDSAVYLCASSESGTAYEQYFGPGTRLTVT.

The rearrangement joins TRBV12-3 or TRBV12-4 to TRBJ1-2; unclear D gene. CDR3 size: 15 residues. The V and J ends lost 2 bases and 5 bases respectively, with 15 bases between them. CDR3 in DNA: TGTGCCAGCAGTTTACTCTCGGGGTTTCAGTATGGCTACACCTTC. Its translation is CASSLLSGFQYGYTF.

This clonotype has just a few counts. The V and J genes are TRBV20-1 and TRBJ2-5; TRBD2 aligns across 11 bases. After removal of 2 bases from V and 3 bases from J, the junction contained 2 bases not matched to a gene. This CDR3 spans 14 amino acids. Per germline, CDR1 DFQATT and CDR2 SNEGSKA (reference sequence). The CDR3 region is CSARRLAGKETQYF. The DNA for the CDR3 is TGCAGTGCTAGAAGACTAGCGGGGAAAGAGACCCAGTACTTC.

The CDR3 sequence is CASSFGSGVSTDTQYF. CDR3 nucleotides: TGTGCCAGCAGTTTTGGTAGCGGGGTTAGCACAGATACGCAGTATTTT. V and J are TRBV12-3 or TRBV12-4 and TRBJ2-3; 8 bases match TRBD2. The J segment lost 0 bases and the V segment lost 3 bases, leaving 5 bases of the junction unmatched. The length of the CDR3 is 16 residues.

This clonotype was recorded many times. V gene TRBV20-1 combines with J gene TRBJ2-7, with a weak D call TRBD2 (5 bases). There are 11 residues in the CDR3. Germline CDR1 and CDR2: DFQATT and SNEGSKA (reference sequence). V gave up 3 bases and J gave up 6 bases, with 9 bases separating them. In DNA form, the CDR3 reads TGCAGTGCTAGTGGAGGTTTCGAGCAGTACTTC. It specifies CSASGGFEQYF.

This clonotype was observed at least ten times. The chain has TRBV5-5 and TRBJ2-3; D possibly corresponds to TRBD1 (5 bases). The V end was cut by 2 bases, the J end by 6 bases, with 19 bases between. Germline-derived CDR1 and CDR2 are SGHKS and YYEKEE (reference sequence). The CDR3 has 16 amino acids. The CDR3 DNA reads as TGTGCCAGCAGCTTCATAATAGGGGCAGGGTTTGATACGCAGTATTTT. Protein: CASSFIIGAGFDTQYF.

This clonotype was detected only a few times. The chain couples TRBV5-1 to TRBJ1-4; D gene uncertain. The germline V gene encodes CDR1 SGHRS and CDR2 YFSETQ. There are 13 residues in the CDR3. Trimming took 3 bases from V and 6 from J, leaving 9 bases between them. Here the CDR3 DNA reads TGCGCCAGCAGCTCCAGCTCCCATGAAAAACTGTTTTTT. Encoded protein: CASSSSSHEKLFF. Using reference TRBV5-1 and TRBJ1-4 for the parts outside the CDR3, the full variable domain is KAGVTQTPRYLIKTRGQQVTLSCSPISGHRSVSWYQQTPGQGLQFLFEYFSETQRNKGNFPGRFSGRQFSNSRSEMNVSTLELGDSALYLCASSSSSHEKLFFGSGTQLSVL.

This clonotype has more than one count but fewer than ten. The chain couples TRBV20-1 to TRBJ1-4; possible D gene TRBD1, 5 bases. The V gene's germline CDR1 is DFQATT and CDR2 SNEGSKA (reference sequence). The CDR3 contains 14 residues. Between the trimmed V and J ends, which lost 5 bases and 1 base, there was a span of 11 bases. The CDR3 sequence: CSASDRLTNEKLFF. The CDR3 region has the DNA TGCAGTGCTTCCGACAGACTAACTAATGAAAAACTGTTTTTT.

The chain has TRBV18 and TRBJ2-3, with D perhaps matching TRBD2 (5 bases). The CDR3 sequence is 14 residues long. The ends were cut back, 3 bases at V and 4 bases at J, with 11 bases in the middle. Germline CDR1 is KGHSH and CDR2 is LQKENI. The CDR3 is CASSPPTRADTQYF. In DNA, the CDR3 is TGTGCCAGCTCACCCCCCACTAGGGCAGATACGCAGTATTTT.

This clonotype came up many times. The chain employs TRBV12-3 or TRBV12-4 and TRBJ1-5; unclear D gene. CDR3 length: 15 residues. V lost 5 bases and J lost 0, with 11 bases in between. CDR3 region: CASSPGRYSNQPQHF. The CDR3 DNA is TGTGCCAGCAGTCCCGGTAGGTATAGCAATCAGCCCCAGCATTTT.

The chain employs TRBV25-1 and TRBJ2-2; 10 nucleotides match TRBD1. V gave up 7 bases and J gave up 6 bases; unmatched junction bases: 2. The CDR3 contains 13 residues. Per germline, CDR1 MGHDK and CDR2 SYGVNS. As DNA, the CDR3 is TGTGCCAGCATGGGGACAGGGGCCGGGGAGCTGTTTTTT. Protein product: CASMGTGAGELFF. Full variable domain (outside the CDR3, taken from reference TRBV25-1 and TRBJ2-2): EADIYQTPRYLVIGTGKKITLECSQTMGHDKMYWYQQDPGMELHLIHYSYGVNSTEKGDLSSESTVSRIRTEHFPLTLESARPSHTSQYLCASMGTGAGELFFGEGSRLTVL.

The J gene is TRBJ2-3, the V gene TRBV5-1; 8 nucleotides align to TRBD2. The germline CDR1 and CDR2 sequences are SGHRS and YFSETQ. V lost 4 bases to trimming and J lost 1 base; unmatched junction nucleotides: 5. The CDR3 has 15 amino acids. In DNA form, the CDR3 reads TGCGCCAGCAGCGAAGAACTAGCGGGCACAGATACGCAGTATTTT. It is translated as CASSEELAGTDTQYF.

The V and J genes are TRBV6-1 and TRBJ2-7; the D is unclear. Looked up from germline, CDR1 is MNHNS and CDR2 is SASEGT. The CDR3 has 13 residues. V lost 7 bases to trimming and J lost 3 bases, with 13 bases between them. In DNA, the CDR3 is TGTGCCAGCACCACATCCCACCTCTACGAGCAGTACTTC. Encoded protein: CASTTSHLYEQYF.

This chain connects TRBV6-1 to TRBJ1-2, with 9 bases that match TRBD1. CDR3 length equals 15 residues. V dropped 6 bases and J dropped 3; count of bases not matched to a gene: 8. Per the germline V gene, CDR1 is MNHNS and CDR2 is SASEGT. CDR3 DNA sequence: TGTGCCAGCAGCCCAACAGGGGGCGCGGACTATGGCTACACCTTC. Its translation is CASSPTGGADYGYTF.

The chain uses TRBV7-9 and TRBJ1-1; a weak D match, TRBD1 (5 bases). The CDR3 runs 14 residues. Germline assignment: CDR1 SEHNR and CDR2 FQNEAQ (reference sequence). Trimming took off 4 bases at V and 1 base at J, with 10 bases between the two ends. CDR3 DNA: TGTGCCAGCAGCTCAGTTACAGGGAACACTGAAGCTTTCTTT. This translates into CASSSVTGNTEAFF. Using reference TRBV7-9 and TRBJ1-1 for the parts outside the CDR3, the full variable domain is DTGVSQNPRHKITKRGQNVTFRCDPISEHNRLYWYRQTLGQGPEFLTYFQNEAQLEKSRLLSDRFSAERPKGSFSTLEIQRTEQGDSAMYLCASSSVTGNTEAFFGQGTRLTVV.